This TCR beta chain was recovered during a study of shared clonotypes between healthy human individuals. Study-wide results and limits: The rarefaction results pointed to incomplete sorted-subset sequencing despite large depth.

For this clone: Its antigen is as yet unknown.

Several immunoSEQ plates held equal portions of the genomic DNA taken from each subset. TCRdb's table, derived via immunoSEQ multiplex PCR, lists solely in-frame clones and lacks some. The table shows some 1 million clones, with 70% to 80% occurring only once. The J segment lost 5 bases and the V segment lost 4 bases, leaving 10 bases of the junction unmatched. The V gene's germline CDR1 is SGDLS and CDR2 YYNGEE. The CDR3 runs to 15 residues. The sequenced sample consisted of memory CD4+ T cells sorted from blood. Sample subset: CD45RA-negative fraction. The sequence was collected from a man between 18 and 29 years old in good health. The chain is built from TRBV9 and TRBJ2-5; 8 bases are a match to TRBD2. CDR3 bases: TGTGCCAGCAGCTTTTGGACTAGCATCGGGGAGACCCAGTACTTC. It is translated as CASSFWTSIGETQYF.